The rows below give T cell receptor beta chains drawn from one sample of a study of shared clonotypes between healthy human individuals. Here immunoSEQ multiplex PCR was the method, and the copy in TCRdb shows in-frame clones only, minus some. Altogether 1.5 million to 1.9 million clones are present, 95% to 99% being singletons, with the ten largest covering 0.45%. Sequencing was carried out using naive CD4+ T cells sorted from blood. The source is a man in his thirties or forties in good health. The CDR3 runs from the conserved cysteine through the conserved F or W. A D gene is named only where the DNA matches it firmly. The size field is filled for only some rows; it gives once, few, many or a size class.

clone size | J gene | V gene | D gene | CDR3 protein | CDR3 DNA
. | TRBJ2-5 | TRBV29-1 | . | CSVSQTGARRGETQYF | TGCAGCGTTTCTCAAACAGGTGCCCGGAGGGGAGAGACCCAGTACTTC
. | TRBJ2-5 | TRBV28 | TRBD1 | CASSLDRARETQYF | TGTGCCAGCAGTTTGGACAGGGCGAGGGAGACCCAGTACTTC
. | TRBJ2-7 | TRBV27 | . | CASSLYSSSYEQYF | TGTGCCAGCAGTTTATATTCCTCCTCCTACGAGCAGTACTTC
. | TRBJ1-1 | TRBV2 | TRBD1 | CASSEAGQGATEAFF | TGTGCCAGCAGTGAAGCGGGACAGGGGGCGACTGAAGCTTTCTTT
. | TRBJ2-1 | TRBV15 | . | CATSGNRDFYNEQFF | TGTGCCACCAGCGGTAATCGGGACTTCTACAATGAGCAGTTCTTC
. | TRBJ1-1 | TRBV5-1 | TRBD1 | CASSLPGQYTEAFF | TGCGCCAGCAGCTTGCCGGGACAGTACACTGAAGCTTTCTTT
once | TRBJ1-2 | TRBV2 | . | CASSEAGLRGDGYTF | TGTGCCAGCAGTGAAGCGGGGTTAAGGGGGGATGGCTACACCTTC
. | TRBJ2-5 | TRBV5-6 | TRBD1 | CASSKRQGQYF | TGTGCCAGCAGCAAACGACAGGGCCAGTACTTC
. | TRBJ2-7 | TRBV28 | . | CASIRGTSSYEQYF | TGTGCCAGCATTCGGGGGACATCGTCCTACGAGCAGTACTTC
. | TRBJ2-7 | TRBV7-2 | TRBD2 | CASSSASGSYEQYF | TGTGCCAGTAGCTCCGCTAGCGGGAGTTACGAGCAGTACTTC
. | TRBJ2-7 | TRBV7-2 | . | CASSRQQTPSAEQYF | TGTGCCAGCAGCCGACAACAGACCCCCTCTGCCGAGCAGTACTTC
. | TRBJ1-5 | TRBV7-2 | TRBD1 | CASSGTGVYQPQHF | TGTGCCAGCAGTGGGACAGGGGTTTATCAGCCCCAGCATTTT
. | TRBJ2-1 | TRBV28 | . | CASSPPSQYNEQFF | TGTGCCAGCAGTCCCCCTTCCCAGTACAATGAGCAGTTCTTC
. | TRBJ2-2 | TRBV18 | . | CASSPPGSQVLTGELFF | TGTGCCAGCTCACCACCTGGGTCCCAGGTCTTGACCGGGGAGCTGTTTTTT